Shown below are 18 T cell receptor beta chains from a single sample sequenced in a study of shared clonotypes between healthy human individuals. The data were produced by immunoSEQ multiplex PCR, yet TCRdb's version contains in-frame clones alone and is incomplete. The sample has hundreds of thousands of clones; under 80% are singletons. The specimen was memory CD4+ T cells sorted from blood. Subset in this sample: CD45RA-negative fraction. The receptors shown here come from a man younger than 45 in good health.

The rearrangement links TRBV7-3 to TRBJ1-5, with TRBD1 identical over 7 bases. Per germline, CDR1 SGHTA and CDR2 FQGTGA. J was trimmed by 5 bases and V by 5 bases; bases with no gene match: 9. The CDR3 is 15 amino acids. CDR3 nucleotide sequence: TGTGCCAGCAGCCCCATTGACAGGGATCATCAGCCCCAGCATTTT. Translated: CASSPIDRDHQPQHF.

This rearrangement joins TRBV7-2 to TRBJ1-2, with D unresolved. Trimming removed 5 bases from V and 5 bases from J, with 12 bases in between. Per the germline V gene, CDR1 is SGHTA and CDR2 is FQGNSA. This CDR3 has 13 amino acids. This CDR3 reads CASSTAPLYGYTF. Written as DNA, the CDR3 is TGTGCCAGCAGCACGGCTCCCCTATATGGCTACACCTTC.

The genes are TRBV30 and TRBJ2-7; no definite D call. V lost 3 bases to trimming and J lost 3 bases, with 9 bases between them. Germline V gene sequence: CDR1 GTSNPN, CDR2 SVGIG (reference sequence). This CDR3 region has 12 residues. CDR3 sequence reads: CAWSPGSYEQYF. In DNA, the CDR3 is TGTGCCTGGAGCCCCGGTAGCTACGAGCAGTACTTC.

CDR3 DNA sequence: TGTGCCAGCAGTGAGCGCAGGGAAGGCGAGCAGTACTTC. It codes for CASSERREGEQYF. V usage is TRBV2 and J usage is TRBJ2-7, with D possibly being TRBD1 (5 bases). The CDR3 is 13 residues long. Germline V lookup: CDR1 SNHLY, CDR2 FYNNEI. V lost 3 bases and J 6 bases, leaving 12 bases between the germline ends.

The chain recombines TRBV30 with TRBJ1-5; D is perhaps TRBD1 (5 bases). The CDR3 is 15 residues long. Germline CDR1 GTSNPN, CDR2 SVGIG (reference sequence). Between the trimmed V and J ends, which lost 1 base and 5 bases, there was a span of 15 bases. The CDR3 DNA reads TGTGCCTGGAGTGCCGGGGGGACGAGGGATCAGCCCCAGCATTTT. Its translation is CAWSAGGTRDQPQHF.

CDR3 coding DNA: TGTGCCAGCAAGACCACAGGGCTGGCAGGCTACGAGCAGTACTTC. As protein: CASKTTGLAGYEQYF. The V and J genes are TRBV6-6 and TRBJ2-7; D is perhaps TRBD1 (6 bases). Germline V gene lookup returns CDR1 MNHNY and CDR2 SVGAGI (reference sequence). Trimming shortened V by 7 bases and J by 3 bases, and 19 bases separated the two germline ends. The CDR3 is made up of 15 amino acids.

The rearrangement links TRBV30 to TRBJ2-3, with D possibly TRBD1 on 5 matching bases. The V gene lost 2 bases and the J gene lost 8 bases, with 11 bases spanning the gap. Germline values: CDR1 GTSNPN, CDR2 SVGIG (reference sequence). The CDR3 runs 12 residues. CDR3 amino acids: CAWSPPGRTQYF. The CDR3 region has the DNA TGTGCCTGGAGTCCCCCAGGGCGTACGCAGTATTTT. Looking up the rest from reference TRBV30 and TRBJ2-3 gives the full variable domain: SQTIHQWPATLVQPVGSPLSLECTVEGTSNPNLYWYRQAAGRGLQLLFYSVGIGQISSEVPQNLSASRPQDRQFILSSKKLLLSDSGFYLCAWSPPGRTQYFGPGTRLTVL.

This clone showed up just a few times. The V and J genes are TRBV19 and TRBJ2-7; D possibly corresponds to TRBD1 (6 bases). Trimming took off 5 bases at V and 2 bases at J, with 13 bases between the two ends. The length of the CDR3 is 14 residues. Germline-derived CDR1 and CDR2 are LNHDA and SQIVND (reference sequence). The CDR3 is CASSFSGHTYEQYF. For the CDR3, the DNA is TGTGCCAGTAGTTTCTCGGGACACACCTACGAGCAGTACTTC. The complete variable domain, with remaining parts taken from reference TRBV19 and TRBJ2-7, reads DGGITQSPKYLFRKEGQNVTLSCEQNLNHDAMYWYRQDPGQGLRLIYYSQIVNDFQKGDIAEGYSVSREKKESFPLTVTSAQKNPTAFYLCASSFSGHTYEQYFGPGTRLTVT.

This clone has a single count. The V call is TRBV5-5, the J call TRBJ2-1; no definite D call. The V and J ends lost 4 bases and 4 bases respectively, with 6 bases between them. From germline, CDR1 is SGHKS and CDR2 YYEKEE (reference sequence). This CDR3 region has 12 residues. The CDR3 coding sequence is TGTGCCAGCAGCATAGCATACAATGAGCAGTTCTTC. Translation gives CASSIAYNEQFF.

V is TRBV20-1 and J is TRBJ2-1; D is uncertain. The V and J ends lost 7 bases and 8 bases respectively, with 9 bases between them. Germline V gene sequence: CDR1 DFQATT, CDR2 SNEGSKA (reference sequence). The CDR3 is 10 residues long. In DNA form, the CDR3 reads TGCAGTGTTCTAGTCTATGAGCAGTTCTTC. Residues: CSVLVYEQFF.

CDR3: CASSLEGGSSYEQYF. CDR3 nucleotide sequence: TGCGCCAGCAGCCTGGAGGGTGGTTCCTCCTACGAGCAGTACTTC. This chain links TRBV4-1 with TRBJ2-7; a weak D match, TRBD2 (6 bases). Germline values: CDR1 MGHRA, CDR2 YSYEKL. V lost 4 bases to trimming and J lost 0 bases, with 13 bases between them. The CDR3 covers 15 residues.

The CDR3 nucleotides are TGCGCCAGCAGCTTGGGCACGGGACAGGGAGGATGGACCGGGGAGCTGTTTTTT. Amino acids: CASSLGTGQGGWTGELFF. The chain uses TRBV5-1 and TRBJ2-2; TRBD1 aligns across 9 bases. Germline V CDR1 and CDR2: SGHRS, YFSETQ. The CDR3 has 18 amino acids. The trim removed 0 bases at V and 5 bases at J, leaving 11 bases unmatched. Full variable domain (rest looked up from reference TRBV5-1 and TRBJ2-2): KAGVTQTPRYLIKTRGQQVTLSCSPISGHRSVSWYQQTPGQGLQFLFEYFSETQRNKGNFPGRFSGRQFSNSRSEMNVSTLELGDSALYLCASSLGTGQGGWTGELFFGEGSRLTVL.

A remark on this clone: A read error is the likely source, as a far larger clone sits one nucleotide away. The same CDR3 also results from other DNA sequences found in this sample. This chain links TRBV5-1 with TRBJ2-5, with TRBD1 as a possible D gene (6 bases). Germline V gene data show CDR1 as SGHRS and CDR2 as YFSETQ. The V end was cut by 5 bases, the J end by 2 bases, with 13 bases between. The CDR3 consists of 14 residues. The DNA for the CDR3 is TGCGCCAGCAGTTCCGGGCAGGGGCAAGAGACCCAGTACTTC. It codes for CASSSGQGQETQYF.

V usage is TRBV28 and J usage is TRBJ1-2; D uncertain. With 1 base removed from V and 2 bases from J, the gap between germline ends came to 11 bases. Looked up from germline, CDR1 is MDHEN and CDR2 is SYDVKM. The CDR3 spans 15 residues. The CDR3 DNA sequence: TGTGCCAGCAGTTTATTACGGGGTTCAAACTATGGCTACACCTTC. Translated, it gives CASSLLRGSNYGYTF.

The chain links TRBV11-3 to TRBJ2-7; 10 bases map to TRBD1. Germline assignment: CDR1 SGHNT and CDR2 YENEEA. This CDR3 has 13 amino acids. V gave up 5 bases and J gave up 4 bases; unmatched junction bases: 2. The CDR3 region has the DNA TGTGCCAGCAGCCCGGGACAGGGGTACGAGCAGTACTTC. It is translated as CASSPGQGYEQYF.

The J gene is TRBJ1-2, the V gene TRBV2; D uncertain. The CDR3 spans 13 residues. Trimming removed 7 bases at V and 5 bases at J, with 14 bases between. CDR1 and CDR2 from the germline V gene are SNHLY and FYNNEI. The CDR3 protein is CASTARRDYGYTF. CDR3 nucleotides: TGTGCCAGCACGGCGAGACGGGATTATGGCTACACCTTC.

The chain combines TRBV5-1 with TRBJ2-7; 11 nucleotides agree with TRBD2. J lost 7 bases, V lost 3 bases, and 9 bases had no gene match. Per germline, CDR1 SGHRS and CDR2 YFSETQ. This CDR3 has 15 amino acids. This CDR3 is CASSYLLSSGREQYF. In DNA form, the CDR3 reads TGCGCCAGCAGCTATTTATTATCTAGCGGGAGGGAGCAGTACTTC.

J is TRBJ2-5 and V is TRBV2; 10 bases align to TRBD2. The ends lost 6 bases at V and 2 bases at J; junction bases unmatched: 6. The germline V gene encodes CDR1 SNHLY and CDR2 FYNNEI. The CDR3 is 15 residues long. The CDR3 DNA is TGTGCCAGCAGACCCGGACTAGCGGATCAAGAGACCCAGTACTTC. Translated: CASRPGLADQETQYF.